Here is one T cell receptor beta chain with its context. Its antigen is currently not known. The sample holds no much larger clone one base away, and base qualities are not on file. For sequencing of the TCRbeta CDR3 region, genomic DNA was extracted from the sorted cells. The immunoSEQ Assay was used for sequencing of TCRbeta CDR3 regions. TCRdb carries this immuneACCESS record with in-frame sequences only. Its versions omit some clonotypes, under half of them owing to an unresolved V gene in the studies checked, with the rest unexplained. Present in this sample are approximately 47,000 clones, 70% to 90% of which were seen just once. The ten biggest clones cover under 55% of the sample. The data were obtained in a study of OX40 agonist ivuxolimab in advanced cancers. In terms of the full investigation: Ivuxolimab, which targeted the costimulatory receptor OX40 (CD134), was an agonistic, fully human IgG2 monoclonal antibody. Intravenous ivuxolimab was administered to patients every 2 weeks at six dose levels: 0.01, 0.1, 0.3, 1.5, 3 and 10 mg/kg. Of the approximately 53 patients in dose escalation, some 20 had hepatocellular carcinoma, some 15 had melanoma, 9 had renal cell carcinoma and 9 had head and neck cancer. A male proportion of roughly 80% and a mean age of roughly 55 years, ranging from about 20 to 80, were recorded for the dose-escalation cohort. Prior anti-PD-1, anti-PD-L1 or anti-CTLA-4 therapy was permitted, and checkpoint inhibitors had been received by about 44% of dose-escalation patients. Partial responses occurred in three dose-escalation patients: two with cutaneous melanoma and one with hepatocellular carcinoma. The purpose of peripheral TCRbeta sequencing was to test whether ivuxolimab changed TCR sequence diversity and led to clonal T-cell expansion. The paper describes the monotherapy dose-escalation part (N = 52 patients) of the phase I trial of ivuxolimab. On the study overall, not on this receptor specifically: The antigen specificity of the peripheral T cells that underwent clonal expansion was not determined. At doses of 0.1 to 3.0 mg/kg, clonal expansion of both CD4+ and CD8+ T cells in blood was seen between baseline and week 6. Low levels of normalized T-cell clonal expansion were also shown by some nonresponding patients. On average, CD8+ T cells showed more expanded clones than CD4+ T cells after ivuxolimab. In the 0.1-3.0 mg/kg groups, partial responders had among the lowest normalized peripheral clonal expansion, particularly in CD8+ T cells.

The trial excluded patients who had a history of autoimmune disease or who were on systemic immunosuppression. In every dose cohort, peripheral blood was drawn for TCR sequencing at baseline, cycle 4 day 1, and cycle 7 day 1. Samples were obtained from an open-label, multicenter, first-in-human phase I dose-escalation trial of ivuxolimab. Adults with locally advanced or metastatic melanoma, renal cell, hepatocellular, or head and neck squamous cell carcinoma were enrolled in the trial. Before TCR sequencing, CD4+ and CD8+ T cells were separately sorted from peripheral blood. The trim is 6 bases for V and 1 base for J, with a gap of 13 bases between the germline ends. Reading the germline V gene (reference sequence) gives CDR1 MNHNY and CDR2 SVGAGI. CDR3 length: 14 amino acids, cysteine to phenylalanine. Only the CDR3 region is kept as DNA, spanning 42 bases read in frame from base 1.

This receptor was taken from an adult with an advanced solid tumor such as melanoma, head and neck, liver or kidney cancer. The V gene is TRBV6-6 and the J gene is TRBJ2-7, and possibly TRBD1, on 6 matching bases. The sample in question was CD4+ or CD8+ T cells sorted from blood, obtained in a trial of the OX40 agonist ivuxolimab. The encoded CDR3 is CASRKPDSSYEQYF. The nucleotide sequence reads TGTGCCAGCAGGAAGCCGGACAGTTCCTACGAGCAGTACTTC.